The clone carrying this TCR beta chain showed up just a few times. Per germline, CDR1 GTSNPN and CDR2 SVGIG (reference sequence). This CDR3 has 13 residues. V gave up 3 bases and J gave up 2 bases, with 10 bases separating them. The source of the sample is a study of blood T cell repertoires in COVID-19. Study overall: Samples taken during acute and convalescent COVID-19 were collected in the United States, Italy and Spain. PBMCs, B-cell-depleted T cells, or T cells provided the cDNA or gDNA that made up the material.

Original data processing: Nucleated cell counts were estimated from reference gene primer amplification. The method was immunoSEQ multiplex PCR; TCRdb's version includes in-frame clones alone and lacks a portion of them. The D gene and trimming were derived from the DNA, and the V and J assignments and clone size from that table. There are 95,000 to 150,000 clones in the sample; 70% to 85% occur only once, and approximately 0.86% lies in the top ten. V and J are TRBV30 and TRBJ1-2, with a weak D call TRBD1 (6 bases). The TCR was taken from a human donor with acute or convalescent COVID-19. The donor label of this sample is uncertain. Sequencing input: peripheral blood. CDR3 DNA: TGTGCCTGGAGACTTACAGGGAACTATGGCTACACCTTC. Translation gives CAWRLTGNYGYTF.